Sequencing of this T cell receptor beta chain was carried out in a study of blood T cell repertoires in COVID-19. The method was immunoSEQ multiplex PCR; TCRdb's version includes in-frame clones alone and lacks a portion of them. The profile shows approximately 220,000 clones, about nine tenths of them singletons. Donors in Cohort 3 counted as recovered after two negative PCRs, clearance, or symptom resolution. CDR1 and CDR2 (germline): KGHSH, LQKENI. V shed 3 bases and J shed 2 bases, with 10 bases lying between them. The CDR3 is 15 residues long. This TCR came from a man aged 30 to 45 who had recovered from COVID-19. The rearrangement uses TRBV18 and TRBJ2-2, with D unclear. Sequencing was carried out using PBMCs or T cells enriched from blood (not recorded which). The CDR3 region is CASSPGAPNTGELFF. The CDR3 coding sequence is TGTGCCAGCTCACCGGGCGCCCCAAACACCGGGGAGCTGTTTTTT. Looking up the rest from reference TRBV18 and TRBJ2-2 gives the full variable domain: NAGVMQNPRHLVRRRGQEARLRCSPMKGHSHVYWYRQLPEEGLKFMVYLQKENIIDESGMPKERFSAEFPKEGPSILRIQQVVRGDSAAYFCASSPGAPNTGELFFGEGSRLTVL.